The 12 T cell receptor beta chains given below trace back to one sample, sequenced in a study of shared clonotypes between healthy human individuals. Sequenced by immunoSEQ multiplex PCR; TCRdb stores in-frame clones only, minus some. The table lists about 660,000 clones, around 67% of them singletons. Sequences were obtained from memory CD4+ T cells sorted from blood. As to subset: CD45RA-negative fraction. These receptors came from a woman aged 25 to 45 in good health.

The genes are TRBV6-6 and TRBJ1-1; D is perhaps TRBD1 (6 bases). V was pared by 6 bases and J by 7 bases, with 12 bases between. This CDR3 is built from 12 residues. Germline V lookup: CDR1 MNHNY, CDR2 SVGAGI (reference sequence). The chain's CDR3 is CASRAGDSEAFF. As DNA, the CDR3 is TGTGCCAGCAGAGCAGGGGATAGTGAAGCTTTCTTT.

This chain joins TRBV19 and TRBJ2-7; 8 bases match TRBD1. This CDR3 contains 16 residues. Germline V gene sequence: CDR1 LNHDA, CDR2 SQIVND (reference sequence). After removal of 2 bases from V and 5 bases from J, the junction contained 11 bases not matched to a gene. The CDR3 region has the DNA TGTGCCAGTAGTATAAGGGGCCAGGGGGCAGTCAACGAGCAGTACTTC. The encoded protein is CASSIRGQGAVNEQYF.

The rearrangement uses TRBV29-1 and TRBJ2-1; no firm D call. V gave up 2 bases and J gave up 2 bases, with 4 bases separating them. Per germline, CDR1 SQVTM and CDR2 ANQGSEA. This CDR3 contains 12 residues. The CDR3 DNA reads TGCAGCGTTGAATGGCCCTACAATGAGCAGTTCTTC. This encodes CSVEWPYNEQFF.

This rearrangement joins TRBV4-2 to TRBJ1-5; D might be TRBD1 (5 bases). The germline gives CDR1 LGHNA, CDR2 YNFKEQ. The CDR3 is made up of 15 amino acids. The V and J ends lost 4 bases and 6 bases respectively, with 16 bases between them. The DNA for the CDR3 is TGTGCCAGCAGCCCGGGACTCCCCTTGACTCAGCCCCAGCATTTT. This codes for CASSPGLPLTQPQHF.

Many counts were recorded for this clone. This chain joins TRBV7-8 and TRBJ2-5; 8 bases line up with TRBD2. The CDR3 totals 17 residues. The V gene end was trimmed by 5 bases and the J gene end by 5 bases; junction bases not matched to a gene: 16. Germline loops: CDR1 SGHVS, CDR2 FQNEAQ. In DNA form, the CDR3 reads TGTGCCAGCAGCCAGCTGGATTTCGGGAGGGCCGATGAGACCCAGTACTTC. Residues: CASSQLDFGRADETQYF.

The V call is TRBV5-1, the J call TRBJ2-7, with 10 positions matching TRBD1. The V gene end was trimmed by 3 bases and the J gene end by 5 bases; junction bases not matched to a gene: 8. Germline V gene data show CDR1 as SGHRS and CDR2 as YFSETQ. The CDR3 consists of 15 residues. For the CDR3, the DNA is TGCGCCAGCAGCTCCAGGTTGGGACAGGGGAACGAGCAGTACTTC. This codes for CASSSRLGQGNEQYF.

The chain has TRBV6-1 and TRBJ2-1; TRBD2 matches at 15 bases. The CDR3 is 15 amino acids. Germline V gene lookup returns CDR1 MNHNS and CDR2 SASEGT. Losses at the gene ends were 5 bases for V and 7 bases for J; bases not matched to a gene: 3. The CDR3 here is CASSRTSGRGNEQFF. CDR3 in DNA: TGTGCCAGCAGTCGGACTAGCGGGAGGGGTAATGAGCAGTTCTTC.

The chain employs TRBV28 and TRBJ2-7, with D possibly called TRBD1 or TRBD2 (5 bases each). CDR1 and CDR2 from the germline V gene are MDHEN and SYDVKM. The CDR3 loop spans 12 amino acids. V was cut by 6 bases and J by 3 bases, with 9 bases left in between. The CDR3 DNA is TGTGCCAGCAGCCCTGGGGGCTACGAGCAGTACTTC. Its protein product is CASSPGGYEQYF.

V usage is TRBV16 and J usage is TRBJ2-7; D uncertain. This CDR3 is 15 amino acids long. In germline, CDR1 is KGHSY, CDR2 FQNENV. Trimming pared 4 bases from V and 3 bases from J, leaving 16 bases between. The CDR3 loop reads CASSPMTDTYYEQYF. The CDR3 nucleotides read TGTGCCAGCAGCCCAATGACGGATACATACTACGAGCAGTACTTC.

V usage is TRBV4-1 and J usage is TRBJ1-2; D ambiguous. V lost 1 base and J 0 bases, leaving 9 bases between the germline ends. The CDR3 totals 15 residues. Germline V gene lookup returns CDR1 MGHRA and CDR2 YSYEKL. CDR3 DNA: TGCGCCAGCAGCCAAGGGGCAAGATCTAACTATGGCTACACCTTC. Its translation is CASSQGARSNYGYTF.

The CDR3 region is CASSPYRSNEQFF. CDR3 nucleotide sequence: TGTGCCAGCAGCCCTTATCGTTCCAATGAGCAGTTCTTC. The chain joins TRBV11-2 to TRBJ2-1; no clear D gene. This CDR3 has 13 residues. Germline V gene sequence: CDR1 SGHAT, CDR2 FQNNGV. Trimming shortened V by 5 bases and J by 6 bases, and 11 bases separated the two germline ends.

The chain links TRBV7-9 to TRBJ1-1; 8 bases line up with TRBD1. The CDR3 sequence is 14 residues long. The junction had 4 bases not matched to a gene; V was cut back by 7 bases and J by 0 bases. Per germline, CDR1 SEHNR and CDR2 FQNEAQ (reference sequence). The CDR3 bases are TGTGCCAGCAACCGACAGGGGATGAACACTGAAGCTTTCTTT. Translation gives CASNRQGMNTEAFF. The variable domain in full, completed from reference TRBV7-9 and TRBJ1-1, reads DTGVSQNPRHKITKRGQNVTFRCDPISEHNRLYWYRQTLGQGPEFLTYFQNEAQLEKSRLLSDRFSAERPKGSFSTLEIQRTEQGDSAMYLCASNRQGMNTEAFFGQGTRLTVV.